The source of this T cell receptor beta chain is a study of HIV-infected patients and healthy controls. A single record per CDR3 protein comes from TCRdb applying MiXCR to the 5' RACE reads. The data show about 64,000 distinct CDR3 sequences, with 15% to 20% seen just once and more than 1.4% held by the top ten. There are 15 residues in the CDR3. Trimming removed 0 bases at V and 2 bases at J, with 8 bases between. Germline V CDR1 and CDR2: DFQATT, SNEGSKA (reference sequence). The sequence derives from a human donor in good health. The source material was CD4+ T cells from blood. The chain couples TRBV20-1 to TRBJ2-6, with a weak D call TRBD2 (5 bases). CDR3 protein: CSARERGPGANVLTF. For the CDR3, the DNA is TGCAGTGCTAGAGAGCGAGGGCCTGGGGCCAACGTCCTGACTTTC.